Sequencing of this T cell receptor (beta chain) was carried out in a study of T cell responses to AZD1222 COVID-19 vaccine. Per germline, CDR1 SGHRS and CDR2 YFSETQ. V gave up 5 bases and J gave up 4 bases, with 24 bases separating them. The CDR3 is 17 residues long. Concerning this clone itself: Its antigen remains unidentified.

Findings and caveats of the study: With dominance at 160-218 and 743-854, vaccine-associated CD4 TCRs spanned spike. Seropositivity was recorded at baseline in only 6 or 7 AZD1222 recipients. Targeting of unmutated variant regions was reportedly seen in nearly half of spike-specific TCRs.

This table comes from immunoSEQ multiplex PCR, and its TCRdb copy is limited to in-frame clones, with some not included. The sample carries 90,000 to 150,000 clones, about 91% recorded once. The sample was peripheral blood, taken on day 0 of AZD1222 vaccination. The TCR sequence derives from an adult in good health. The rearrangement links TRBV5-1 to TRBJ2-5; D is uncertain. The CDR3 protein is CASSFLSGLPSGETQYF. CDR3 nucleotide sequence: TGCGCCAGCAGTTTTTTATCGGGCCTCCCGTCGGGAGAGACCCAGTACTTC.